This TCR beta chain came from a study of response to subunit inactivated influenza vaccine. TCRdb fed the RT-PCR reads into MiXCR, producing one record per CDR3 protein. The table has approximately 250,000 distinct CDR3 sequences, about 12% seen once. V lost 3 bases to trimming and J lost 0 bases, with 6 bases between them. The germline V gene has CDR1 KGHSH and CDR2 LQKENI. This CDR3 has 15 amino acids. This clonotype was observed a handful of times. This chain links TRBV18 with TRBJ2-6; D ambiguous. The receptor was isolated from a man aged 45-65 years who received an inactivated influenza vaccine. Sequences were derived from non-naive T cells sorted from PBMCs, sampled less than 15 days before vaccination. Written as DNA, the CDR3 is TGTGCCAGCTCACCCGACCGCTCTGGGGCCAACGTCCTGACTTTC. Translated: CASSPDRSGANVLTF.